This T cell receptor (beta chain) was retrieved from a study of blood T cell repertoires in COVID-19. Study information: Sites across the United States, Italy and Spain contributed samples from acute and convalescent COVID-19. T cells, B-cell-depleted T cells, or PBMCs supplied cDNA or gDNA.

Per the original methods: Nucleated cell counts were estimated from reference gene primer amplification. Using immunoSEQ multiplex PCR, the repertoire was profiled, and TCRdb retains in-frame clones only, with some absent. That table supplies the V and J calls and clone size; D and trimming were determined from the DNA. The sample yields around 160,000 clones, 85% to 90% seen once. The CDR3 is made up of 15 amino acids. Germline CDR1 is SGHRS and CDR2 is YFSETQ. Unmatched junction bases numbered 5, after V lost 4 bases and J lost 0 bases. V is TRBV5-1 and J is TRBJ2-3, with 7 bases identical to TRBD2. Material for sequencing was peripheral blood. The receptor was derived from a human donor in a cohort sampled during active COVID-19. The CDR3 reads CASSIGLDSTDTQYF. CDR3 bases: TGCGCCAGCAGCATAGGACTAGATAGCACAGATACGCAGTATTTT.